Included here is one TCR beta chain sequence, with context. Its antigen is still unknown. This sample was taken from a study of T cells in narcolepsy. Study details: Enrolled donors included narcolepsy type 1 or type 2 patients and healthy controls.

This CDR3 is 15 amino acids long. The V gene's germline CDR1 is SNHLY and CDR2 FYNNEI. V lost 8 bases and J lost 4, with 18 bases in between. Study-wide results and caveats: Some memory CD4+ repertoires had no autoreactive clone sequences. Blood of same and different patients, but not healthy controls, reportedly held recurring autoreactive clonotypes. Autoreactive HCRT-specific and TRIB2-specific clonotypes were marked in same-patient CSF-versus-blood CD4+ comparisons.

Repertoires were generated with immunoSEQ multiplex PCR, while TCRdb's copy carries only in-frame clones and drops some. The table lists 30,000 to 40,000 clones, around 87% of them singletons. Sequencing input: CD45RA- memory CD4+ T cells from PBMCs. The TCR sequence derives from a human donor with narcolepsy. The rearrangement joins TRBV2 to TRBJ2-1; D is undetermined. The CDR3 bases are TGTGCCAGCGCCAACGGGCGTACCTCTTACAATGAGCAGTTCTTC. Residues: CASANGRTSYNEQFF.